The source of this TCR beta chain is a study of blood T cell repertoires in COVID-19. Study context: Spain, Italy and the United States supplied samples that represented acute and convalescent COVID-19. In each case, the material was cDNA or gDNA derived from T cells, B-cell-depleted T cells, or PBMCs.

Per the authors' pipeline: The assay estimated nucleated cells by amplifying reference gene primers. Clones were read by immunoSEQ multiplex PCR, and TCRdb kept only the in-frame ones, dropping some. The D gene and trimming were derived from the DNA, and the V and J assignments and clone size from that table. This sample has hundreds of thousands of clones, with 84% found just once. There are 13 residues in the CDR3. Germline CDR1 is SGHDT and CDR2 is YYEEEE. V lost 4 bases and J lost 0, with 7 bases in between. Material: peripheral blood. This TCR came from a man aged 25 to 40 with active or convalescent COVID-19. The rearrangement joins TRBV5-6 to TRBJ1-2; D is undetermined. The CDR3 nucleotides are TGTGCCAGCAGCCCTGGAGCTAACTATGGCTACACCTTC. Translation: CASSPGANYGYTF.